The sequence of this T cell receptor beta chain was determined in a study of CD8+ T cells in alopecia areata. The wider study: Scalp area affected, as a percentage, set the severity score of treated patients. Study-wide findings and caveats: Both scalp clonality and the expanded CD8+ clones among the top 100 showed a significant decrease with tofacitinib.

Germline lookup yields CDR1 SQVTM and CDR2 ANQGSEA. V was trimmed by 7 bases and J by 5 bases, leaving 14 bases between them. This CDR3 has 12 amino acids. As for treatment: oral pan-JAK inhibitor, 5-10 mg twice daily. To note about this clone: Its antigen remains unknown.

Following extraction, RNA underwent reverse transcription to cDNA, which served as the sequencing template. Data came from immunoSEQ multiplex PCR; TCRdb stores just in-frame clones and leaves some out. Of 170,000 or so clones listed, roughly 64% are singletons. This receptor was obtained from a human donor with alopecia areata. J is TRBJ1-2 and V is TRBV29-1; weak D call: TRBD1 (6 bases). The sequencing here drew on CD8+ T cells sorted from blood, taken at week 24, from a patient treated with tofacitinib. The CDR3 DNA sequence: TGCAGCGCGAGCCACAGGGAGTATGGCTACACCTTC. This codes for CSASHREYGYTF.